The clone carrying this T cell receptor (beta chain) was found a few times. This specimen comes from a study of control samples from healthy donors and cancer patients. TCRdb's table, derived via immunoSEQ multiplex PCR, lists solely in-frame clones and lacks some. The sample has around 80,000 clones, about 88% seen once. Per germline, CDR1 MNHNY and CDR2 SVGAGI (reference sequence). CDR3 length: 13 residues. Trimming cost V 10 bases and J 5 bases; bases outside gene matches: 8. The V call is TRBV6-6, the J call TRBJ1-5, with TRBD1 matching over 7 bases. The sequenced sample was blood. This sequence was found in a woman aged 45-60 years in good health. CDR3 sequence (DNA): TGTGCCACCACAGGGGCCTCCCATCAGCCCCAGCATTTT. Its protein is CATTGASHQPQHF.